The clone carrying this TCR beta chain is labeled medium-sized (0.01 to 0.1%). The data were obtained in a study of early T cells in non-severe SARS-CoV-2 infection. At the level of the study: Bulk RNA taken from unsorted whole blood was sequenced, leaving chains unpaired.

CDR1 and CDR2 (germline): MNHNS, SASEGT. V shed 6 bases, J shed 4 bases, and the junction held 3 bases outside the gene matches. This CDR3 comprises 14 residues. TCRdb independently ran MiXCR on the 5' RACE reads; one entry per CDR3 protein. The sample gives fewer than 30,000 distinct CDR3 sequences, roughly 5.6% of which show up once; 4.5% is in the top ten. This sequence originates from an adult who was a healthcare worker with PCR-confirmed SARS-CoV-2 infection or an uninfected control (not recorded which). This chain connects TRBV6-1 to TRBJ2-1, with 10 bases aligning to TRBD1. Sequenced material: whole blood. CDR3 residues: CASRGTGDYNEQFF. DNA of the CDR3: TGTGCCAGCAGGGGGACAGGGGATTACAATGAGCAGTTCTTC.